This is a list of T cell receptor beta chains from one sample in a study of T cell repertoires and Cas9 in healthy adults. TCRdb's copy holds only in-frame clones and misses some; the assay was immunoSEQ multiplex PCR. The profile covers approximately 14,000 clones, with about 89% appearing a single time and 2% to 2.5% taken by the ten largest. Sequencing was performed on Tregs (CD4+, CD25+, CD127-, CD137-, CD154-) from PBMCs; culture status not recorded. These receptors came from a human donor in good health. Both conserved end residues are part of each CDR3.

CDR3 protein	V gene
CATTLRRAYNSPLHF	TRBV6-6
CASSFYPRGVGYTF	TRBV28
CASSLAHLGGQNTEAFF	TRBV5-1
CAINEGTGELFF	TRBV10-3
CAIGGAERTEAFF	TRBV10-3
CASRNRGHNSPLHF	TRBV6-6
CASSQVNTDTQYF	TRBV4-1
CASSEYPLSGYTF	TRBV25-1
CASRPQGARNQPQHF	TRBV28
CASSLGLGETQYF	TRBV5-1
CASGPGTGWDYGYTF	TRBV5-4
CASSLAITGVTNEKLFF	TRBV5-1
CASSGRDRGWETQYF	TRBV7-9